This section outlines one T cell receptor beta chain sequence together with its context. The antigen is undetermined. The germline V and J ends were trimmed by 3 bases and 0 bases, with 11 bases remaining between them. This CDR3 is built from 15 residues. Germline CDR1 is SEHNR and CDR2 is FQNEAQ (reference sequence). This sample is part of a study of CD8 T cells in Susac syndrome. Study results and caveats: Only a relatively small number of individuals were included in the TCR sequencing and HLA analysis.

When the RNA was reverse transcribed, random hexamers were used with an input of roughly 0.45 to 1 ug. In TCRdb, the immunoSEQ multiplex PCR reads were re-called with MiXCR into one record per CDR3 protein. The sample yields some 300,000 distinct CDR3 sequences, 75% to 90% seen once. The chain recombines TRBV7-9 with TRBJ1-2; a possible D gene is TRBD1 (5 bases). Source material: CD8+ T cells from PBMCs. The receptor comes from a human donor with multiple sclerosis. CDR3: CASSLPPGPNYGYTF. As DNA, the CDR3 is TGTGCCAGCAGCTTGCCCCCGGGACCTAACTATGGCTACACCTTC. The full variable domain, its missing parts supplied by reference TRBV7-9 and TRBJ1-2, is DTGVSQNPRHKITKRGQNVTFRCDPISEHNRLYWYRQTLGQGPEFLTYFQNEAQLEKSRLLSDRFSAERPKGSFSTLEIQRTEQGDSAMYLCASSLPPGPNYGYTFGSGTRLTVV.